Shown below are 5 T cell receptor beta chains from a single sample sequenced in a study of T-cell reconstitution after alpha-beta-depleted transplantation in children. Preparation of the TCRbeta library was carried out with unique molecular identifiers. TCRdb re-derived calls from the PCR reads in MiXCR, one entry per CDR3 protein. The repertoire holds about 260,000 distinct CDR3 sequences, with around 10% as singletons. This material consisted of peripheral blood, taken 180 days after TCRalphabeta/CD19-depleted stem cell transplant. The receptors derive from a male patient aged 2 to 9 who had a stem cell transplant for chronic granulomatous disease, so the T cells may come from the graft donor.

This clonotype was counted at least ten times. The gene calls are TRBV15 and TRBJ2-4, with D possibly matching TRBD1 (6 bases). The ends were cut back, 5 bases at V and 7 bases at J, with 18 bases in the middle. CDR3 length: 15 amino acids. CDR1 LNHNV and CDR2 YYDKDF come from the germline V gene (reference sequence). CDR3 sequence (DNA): TGTGCCACCAGCGCCCGGACAGACTCACGGAACATTCAGTACTTC. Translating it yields CATSARTDSRNIQYF.

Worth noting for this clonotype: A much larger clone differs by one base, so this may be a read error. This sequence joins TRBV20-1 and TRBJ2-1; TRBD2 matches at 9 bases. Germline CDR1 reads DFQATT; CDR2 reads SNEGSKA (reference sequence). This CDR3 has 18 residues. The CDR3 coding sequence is TGCAGCAGCATTGGGGCTAGCGGGACAAGAGTGACCTACAATGAGCAGCTCTTC. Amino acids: CSSIGASGTRVTYNEQLF.

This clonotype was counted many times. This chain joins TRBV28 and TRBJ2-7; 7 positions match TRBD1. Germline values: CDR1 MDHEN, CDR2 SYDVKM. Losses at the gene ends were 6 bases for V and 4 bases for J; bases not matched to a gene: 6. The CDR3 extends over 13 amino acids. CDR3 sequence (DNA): TGTGCCAGCAGGGGGACAGTTCCTTACGAGCAGTACTTC. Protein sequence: CASRGTVPYEQYF.

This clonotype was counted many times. The CDR3 protein is CASSLHGSQGSSEQYF. CDR3 DNA sequence: TGTGCCAGCAGTTTGCATGGGTCGCAGGGGAGTAGCGAGCAGTACTTC. The chain joins TRBV27 to TRBJ2-7; TRBD1 might be the D (6 bases). The V end was cut by 3 bases, the J end by 6 bases, with 21 bases between. The CDR3 totals 16 residues. From germline, CDR1 is MNHEY and CDR2 SMNVEV (reference sequence).

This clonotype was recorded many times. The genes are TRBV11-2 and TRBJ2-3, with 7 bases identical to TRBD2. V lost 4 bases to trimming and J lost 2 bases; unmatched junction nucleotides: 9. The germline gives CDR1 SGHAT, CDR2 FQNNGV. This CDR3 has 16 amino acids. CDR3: CASSSGTNFNTDTQYF. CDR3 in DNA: TGTGCCAGCAGCTCCGGGACTAACTTCAACACAGATACGCAGTATTTT.